A single sample is the source of the 26 T cell receptor beta chains below, sequenced in a study of blood T cell repertoires in COVID-19. Only in-frame clones appear in the TCRdb table, and some are missing; sequencing was by immunoSEQ multiplex PCR. The sample includes fewer than 350,000 clones, approximately 90% of them seen just once. The sequencing sample was made of PBMCs or T cells enriched from blood (not recorded which). These receptors all stem from a woman aged 60-75 years in a cohort exposed to, infected with or recovered from COVID-19 (not recorded which).

The genes are TRBV2 and TRBJ1-1, with D unresolved. Germline values: CDR1 SNHLY, CDR2 FYNNEI. This CDR3 contains 13 residues. V lost 6 bases, J lost 0 bases, and 8 bases lay in between. CDR3 in DNA: TGTGCCAGCAGCCCCCACATGAACACTGAAGCTTTCTTT. Translating it yields CASSPHMNTEAFF.

This clone was seen only a few times. The chain is built from TRBV3-1 (or the pseudogene TRBV3-2) and TRBJ2-2; 14 bases align to TRBD2. The CDR3 is 18 amino acids. The V and J ends lost 4 bases and 0 bases, in that order; junction bases with no gene match: 4. Germline values: CDR1 LGHDT, CDR2 YNNKEL (reference sequence). The CDR3 bases are TGTGCCAGCAGCCGGGGACTAGCGGGAGCTCCGAACACCGGGGAGCTGTTTTTT. Translating it yields CASSRGLAGAPNTGELFF.

The chain couples TRBV5-1 to TRBJ2-3; 11 bases line up with TRBD1. This CDR3 region has 16 residues. The germline CDR1 and CDR2 sequences are SGHRS and YFSETQ. The V and J ends lost 1 base and 6 bases, in that order; junction bases with no gene match: 7. DNA for the CDR3: TGCGCCAGCAGCTTGCCCCGGACAGGGGGCGCGGATACGCAGTATTTT. It encodes CASSLPRTGGADTQYF.

The chain couples TRBV14 to TRBJ2-1, with 7 nucleotides matching TRBD1. CDR1 is SGHDN, CDR2 FVKESK, per germline. After removal of 4 bases from V and 5 bases from J, the junction contained 5 bases not matched to a gene. The CDR3 has 14 residues. The DNA of the CDR3 is TGTGCCAGCAGCCCATCAGGGGGTGACAATGAGCAGTTCTTC. This codes for CASSPSGGDNEQFF.

The V gene is TRBV11-3, the J gene TRBJ2-1; 9 nucleotides agree with TRBD2. J was trimmed by 4 bases and V by 1 base; bases with no gene match: 8. CDR1 and CDR2 from the germline V gene are SGHNT and YENEEA. The CDR3 is made up of 17 amino acids. CDR3 amino acids: CASSLGGAGGKYNEQFF. CDR3 DNA: TGTGCCAGCAGCTTAGGAGGTGCGGGAGGGAAATACAATGAGCAGTTCTTC.

This rearrangement joins TRBV5-1 to TRBJ2-2, with 10 bases aligning to TRBD2. The CDR3 covers 15 residues. V shed 4 bases, J shed 4 bases, and the junction held 4 bases outside the gene matches. Germline V lookup: CDR1 SGHRS, CDR2 YFSETQ. DNA of the CDR3: TGCGCCAGCAGCATGAGCGGGAGGGGCACCGGGGAGCTGTTTTTT. It codes for CASSMSGRGTGELFF.

This clone was recorded only once. The V call is TRBV2, the J call TRBJ2-7, with D possibly being TRBD2 (6 bases). Looked up from germline, CDR1 is SNHLY and CDR2 is FYNNEI. This CDR3 is built from 15 residues. The ends were cut back, 6 bases at V and 4 bases at J, with 19 bases in the middle. The CDR3 sequence: CASSTEGGRAYEQYF. DNA of the CDR3: TGTGCCAGCAGCACTGAAGGAGGGAGAGCGTACGAGCAGTACTTC.

This clone was found once. The chain joins TRBV6-5 to TRBJ2-3; 10 bases are shared with TRBD2. V lost 4 bases to trimming and J lost 2 bases; unmatched junction nucleotides: 6. The CDR3 has 16 amino acids. Germline CDR1 reads MNHEY; CDR2 reads SVGAGI. Here the CDR3 DNA reads TGTGCCAGCAGTTCAGCGGGAGGGTATTACACAGATACGCAGTATTTT. This sequence encodes CASSSAGGYYTDTQYF.

This clone was seen only a few times. As DNA, the CDR3 is TGTGCCAGCAGCTTGGGGACCGGGAGCTATAATTCACCCCTCCACTTT. Its protein is CASSLGTGSYNSPLHF. The chain employs TRBV5-8 and TRBJ1-6, with D hard to call. This CDR3 region has 16 residues. V was trimmed by 0 bases and J by 3 bases, leaving 10 bases between them. CDR1 is SGHTS, CDR2 YDEGEE, per germline.

The V call is TRBV19, the J call TRBJ2-3, with a possible D match to TRBD2 (5 bases). The CDR3 sequence is 17 residues long. The germline V gene encodes CDR1 LNHDA and CDR2 SQIVND (reference sequence). Trimming cost V 7 bases and J 2 bases, with 22 bases left between them. CDR3 DNA: TGTGCCAGTATGCGGGTATCAGGCCTAAACCCCACAGATACGCAGTATTTT. Residues: CASMRVSGLNPTDTQYF.

The chain couples TRBV2 to TRBJ2-3, with D unresolved. The CDR3 totals 12 residues. V lost 7 bases and J lost 4, with 9 bases in between. Germline V gene sequence: CDR1 SNHLY, CDR2 FYNNEI. As DNA, the CDR3 is TGTGCCAGCAACCCTAATGCAGATACGCAGTATTTT. Amino acids: CASNPNADTQYF.

The genes are TRBV2 and TRBJ2-3; D call uncertain. From germline, CDR1 is SNHLY and CDR2 FYNNEI. The CDR3 consists of 11 residues. The CDR3, as DNA: TGTGCGAACAGCTTCACAGATACGCAGTATTTT. Its translation is CANSFTDTQYF.

The rearrangement links TRBV5-4 to TRBJ1-2; 8 bases are a match to TRBD1. With 0 bases clipped from V and 7 bases from J, the junction kept 14 bases outside the gene matches. CDR3 length: 17 residues. Per the germline V gene, CDR1 is SGHNT and CDR2 is YYREEE (reference sequence). CDR3 region: CASSLVRARQGTGGYTF. As DNA, the CDR3 is TGTGCCAGCAGCTTGGTTCGCGCTAGGCAGGGGACAGGTGGCTACACCTTC.

The rearrangement joins TRBV24-1 to TRBJ2-2; 8 positions match TRBD1. The CDR3 is 18 residues long. CDR1 is KGHDR, CDR2 SFDVKD, per germline. V shed 2 bases and J 0 bases; nucleotides not matched to a gene: 7. CDR3 bases: TGTGCCACCAGTGATTCCGGGACAGGCCGTGCGAACACCGGGGAGCTGTTTTTT. Amino acids: CATSDSGTGRANTGELFF.

The chain recombines TRBV27 with TRBJ1-6; 9 nucleotides match TRBD1. Trimming cost V 6 bases and J 0 bases; bases outside gene matches: 9. The CDR3 is made up of 18 amino acids. The germline gives CDR1 MNHEY, CDR2 SMNVEV (reference sequence). The CDR3 loop is CASSSGQGVFSYNSPLHF. The CDR3 coding sequence is TGTGCCAGCAGCTCGGGACAGGGAGTGTTCTCCTATAATTCACCCCTCCACTTT.

This clone was recorded once. The genes are TRBV15 and TRBJ2-7; D might be TRBD2 (6 bases). The V end lost 0 bases, the J end lost 6 bases, and 18 bases lay between the germline ends. Germline lookup yields CDR1 LNHNV and CDR2 YYDKDF (reference sequence). The CDR3 runs to 16 residues. CDR3 region: CATSRELARMMGEQYF. In DNA, the CDR3 is TGTGCCACCAGCAGAGAACTAGCCCGGATGATGGGCGAGCAGTACTTC.

This chain uses TRBV6-5 with TRBJ1-1, with 7 nucleotides matching TRBD1. The V segment lost 6 bases and the J segment 4 bases; nucleotides outside the gene matches: 5. Germline CDR1 is MNHEY and CDR2 is SVGAGI. The CDR3 contains 13 residues. DNA of the CDR3: TGTGCCAGCAGAGCCCAGGGGGTCACTGAAGCTTTCTTT. Encoded protein: CASRAQGVTEAFF.

V gene TRBV5-1 combines with J gene TRBJ2-7; D might be TRBD1 (5 bases). Trimming stripped 6 bases from V and 0 bases from J, with 13 bases between. Germline values: CDR1 SGHRS, CDR2 YFSETQ. The CDR3 runs to 14 residues. As DNA, the CDR3 is TGCGCCAGCAAGGAACAGGCCGACTCCTACGAGCAGTACTTC. Translated, it gives CASKEQADSYEQYF.

The chain is built from TRBV6-6 and TRBJ2-3, with TRBD2 matching 11 bases. Germline lookup yields CDR1 MNHNY and CDR2 SVGAGI (reference sequence). CDR3 length: 19 residues. The trim removed 5 bases at V and 1 base at J, leaving 14 bases unmatched. The CDR3 DNA reads as TGTGCCAGCAGTCGTGGGGCTAGCGGGAGGCCAGTCGGCACAGATACGCAGTATTTT. Translation gives CASSRGASGRPVGTDTQYF.

This clone appeared once. The chain recombines TRBV19 with TRBJ1-4; D perhaps matches TRBD1 (5 bases). The CDR3 consists of 18 residues. Germline lookup yields CDR1 LNHDA and CDR2 SQIVND (reference sequence). Trimming left V 4 bases short and J 7 bases short, with 25 bases between. The DNA of the CDR3 is TGTGCCAGTAGTAATCCCTTAATACCCAGGGCGCGTCTTGAAAAACTGTTTTTT. Amino acids: CASSNPLIPRARLEKLFF.

Written as DNA, the CDR3 is TGTGCCAGCAGCCCCCAGGGGGCTTCATCACCCCTCCACTTT. Translating it yields CASSPQGASSPLHF. The gene calls are TRBV11-2 and TRBJ1-6; the match to TRBD1 covers 8 bases. This CDR3 spans 14 amino acids. CDR1 is SGHAT and CDR2 is FQNNGV in the germline V gene. The ends lost 5 bases at V and 10 bases at J; junction bases unmatched: 7.

This clone has just one count. The rearrangement uses TRBV6-1 and TRBJ2-5; TRBD1 aligns across 7 bases. Germline V gene lookup returns CDR1 MNHNS and CDR2 SASEGT. V lost 2 bases and J lost 10; bases outside the gene matches: 7. This CDR3 has 13 amino acids. In DNA, the CDR3 is TGTGCCAGCAGTGAAACAGGGGTAGGGGGCCAGTACTTC. Translating gives CASSETGVGGQYF.

V is TRBV27 and J is TRBJ1-4; 8 nucleotides line up with TRBD1. Germline V lookup: CDR1 MNHEY, CDR2 SMNVEV (reference sequence). The CDR3 covers 16 residues. The J segment lost 2 bases and the V segment lost 4 bases, leaving 6 bases of the junction unmatched. CDR3 sequence (DNA): TGTGCCAGCAGTTGGCAGGGGGCGCTCACTAATGAAAAACTGTTTTTT. This encodes CASSWQGALTNEKLFF.

Concerning this clone: This sample includes further DNA sequences coding for the same CDR3. The gene calls are TRBV29-1 and TRBJ1-5; D is unresolved. V dropped 4 bases and J dropped 2 bases, with 6 bases sitting between them. Germline CDR1 and CDR2: SQVTM and ANQGSEA. There are 12 residues in the CDR3. The CDR3 spells CSVGGGNQPQHF. The CDR3 bases are TGCAGCGTTGGGGGAGGCAATCAGCCCCAGCATTTT.

This sequence joins TRBV10-1 and TRBJ2-2; 9 bases are a match to TRBD1. J was trimmed by 6 bases and V by 6 bases; bases with no gene match: 5. Germline CDR1 WNHNN, CDR2 SYGVQD (reference sequence). This CDR3 region has 14 residues. In DNA form, the CDR3 reads TGCGCCAGCAGAGTCAGACAGGGGGCCGGGGAGCTGTTTTTT. The encoded protein is CASRVRQGAGELFF.

CDR3 loop: CASSQGGQLATNEKLFF. CDR3 bases: TGCGCCAGCAGCCAGGGGGGACAGCTTGCAACTAATGAAAAACTGTTTTTT. This chain links TRBV4-1 with TRBJ1-4, with 7 bases identical to TRBD1. Germline V gene lookup returns CDR1 MGHRA and CDR2 YSYEKL. V shed 3 bases, J shed 0 bases, and the junction held 7 bases outside the gene matches. The CDR3 has 17 amino acids.